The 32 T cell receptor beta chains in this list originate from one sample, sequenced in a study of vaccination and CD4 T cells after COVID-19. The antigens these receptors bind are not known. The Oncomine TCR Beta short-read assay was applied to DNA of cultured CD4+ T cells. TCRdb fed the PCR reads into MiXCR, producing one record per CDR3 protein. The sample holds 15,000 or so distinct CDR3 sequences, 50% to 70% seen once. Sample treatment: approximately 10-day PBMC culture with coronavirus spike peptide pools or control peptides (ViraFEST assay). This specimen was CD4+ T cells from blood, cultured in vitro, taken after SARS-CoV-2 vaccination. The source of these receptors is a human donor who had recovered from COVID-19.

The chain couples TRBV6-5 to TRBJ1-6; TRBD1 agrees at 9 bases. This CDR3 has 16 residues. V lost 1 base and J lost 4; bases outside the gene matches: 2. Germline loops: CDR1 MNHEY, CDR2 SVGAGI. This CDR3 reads CASSYLDRGYNSPLHF. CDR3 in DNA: TGTGCCAGCAGTTACTTGGACAGGGGTTATAATTCACCCCTCCACTTT.

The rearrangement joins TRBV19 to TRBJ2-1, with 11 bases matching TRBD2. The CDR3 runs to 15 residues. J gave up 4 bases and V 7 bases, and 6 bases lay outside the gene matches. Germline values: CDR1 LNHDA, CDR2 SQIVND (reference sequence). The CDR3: CASIDLAGGYNEQFF. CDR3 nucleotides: TGTGCCAGTATTGACCTAGCGGGGGGATACAATGAGCAGTTCTTC.

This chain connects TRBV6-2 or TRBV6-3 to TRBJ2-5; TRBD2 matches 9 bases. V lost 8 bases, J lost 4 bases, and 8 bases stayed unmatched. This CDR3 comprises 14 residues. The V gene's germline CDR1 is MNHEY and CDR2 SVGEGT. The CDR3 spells CASSSRGRAETQYF. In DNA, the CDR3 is TGTGCCAGCTCCTCTCGCGGGAGGGCAGAGACCCAGTACTTC.

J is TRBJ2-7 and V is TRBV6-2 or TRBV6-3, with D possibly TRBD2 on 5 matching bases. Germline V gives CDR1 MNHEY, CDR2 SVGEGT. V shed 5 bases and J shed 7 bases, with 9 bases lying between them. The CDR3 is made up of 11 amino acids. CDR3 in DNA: TGTGCCAGCAGTAAAGGCGGGGAGCAGTACTTC. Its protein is CASSKGGEQYF.

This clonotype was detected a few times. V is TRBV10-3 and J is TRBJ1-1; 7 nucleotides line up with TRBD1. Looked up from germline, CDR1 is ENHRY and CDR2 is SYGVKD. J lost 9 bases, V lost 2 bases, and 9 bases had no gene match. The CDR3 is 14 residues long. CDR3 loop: CAISEPRGGAKAFF. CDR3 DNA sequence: TGTGCCATCAGTGAGCCCAGGGGGGGGGCCAAAGCTTTCTTT.

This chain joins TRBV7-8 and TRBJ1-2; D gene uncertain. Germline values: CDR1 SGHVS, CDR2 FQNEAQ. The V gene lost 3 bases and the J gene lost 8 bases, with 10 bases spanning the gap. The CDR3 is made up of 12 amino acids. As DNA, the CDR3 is TGTGCCAGCAGCTTGGCGCCCCCCGGCTACACCTTC. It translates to CASSLAPPGYTF. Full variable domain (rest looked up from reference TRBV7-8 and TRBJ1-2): GAGVSQSPRYKVAKRGQDVALRCDPISGHVSLFWYQQALGQGPEFLTYFQNEAQLDKSGLPSDRFFAERPEGSVSTLKIQRTQQEDSAVYLCASSLAPPGYTFGSGTRLTVV.

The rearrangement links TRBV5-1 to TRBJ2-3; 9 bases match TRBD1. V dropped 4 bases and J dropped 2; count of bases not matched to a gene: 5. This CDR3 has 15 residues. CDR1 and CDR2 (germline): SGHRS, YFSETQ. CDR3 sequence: CASSKGDRDTDTQYF. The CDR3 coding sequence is TGCGCCAGCAGCAAAGGGGACAGGGACACAGATACGCAGTATTTT.

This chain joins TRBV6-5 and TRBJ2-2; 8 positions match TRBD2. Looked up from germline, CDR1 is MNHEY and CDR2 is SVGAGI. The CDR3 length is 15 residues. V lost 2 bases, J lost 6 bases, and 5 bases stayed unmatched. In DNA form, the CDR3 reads TGTGCCAGCAGTTACAGCGGGAGTAAATCCGGGGAGCTGTTTTTT. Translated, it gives CASSYSGSKSGELFF.

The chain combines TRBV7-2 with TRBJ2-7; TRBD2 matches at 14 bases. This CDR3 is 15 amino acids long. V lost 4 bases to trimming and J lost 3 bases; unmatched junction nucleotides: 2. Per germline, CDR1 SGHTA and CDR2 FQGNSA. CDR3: CASSSGLAGVYEQYF. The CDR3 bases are TGTGCCAGCAGCTCGGGACTAGCGGGGGTCTACGAGCAGTACTTC. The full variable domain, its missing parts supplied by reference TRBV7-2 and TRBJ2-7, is GAGVSQSPSNKVTEKGKDVELRCDPISGHTALYWYRQSLGQGLEFLIYFQGNSAPDKSGLPSDRFSAERTGGSVSTLTIQRTQQEDSAVYLCASSSGLAGVYEQYFGPGTRLTVT.

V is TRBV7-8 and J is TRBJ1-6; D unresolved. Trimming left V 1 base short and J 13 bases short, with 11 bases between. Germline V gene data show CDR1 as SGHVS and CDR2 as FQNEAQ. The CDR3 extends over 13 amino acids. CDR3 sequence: CASSLEALRPLHF. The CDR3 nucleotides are TGTGCCAGCAGCTTAGAGGCCTTACGGCCCCTCCACTTT.

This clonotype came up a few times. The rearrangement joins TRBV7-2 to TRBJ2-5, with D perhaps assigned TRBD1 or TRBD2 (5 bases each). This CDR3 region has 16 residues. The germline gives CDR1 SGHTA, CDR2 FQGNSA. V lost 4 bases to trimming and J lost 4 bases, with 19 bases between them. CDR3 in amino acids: CASSSRGGRRAETQYF. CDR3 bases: TGTGCCAGCAGCTCCCGGGGCGGGCGGCGGGCAGAGACCCAGTACTTC.

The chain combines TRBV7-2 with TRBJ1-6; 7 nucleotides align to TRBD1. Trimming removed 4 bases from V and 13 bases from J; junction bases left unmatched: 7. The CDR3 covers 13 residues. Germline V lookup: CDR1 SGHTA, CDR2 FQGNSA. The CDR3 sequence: CASSSRQGIPLHF. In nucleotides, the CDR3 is TGTGCCAGCAGCTCTAGACAGGGAATCCCCCTCCACTTT. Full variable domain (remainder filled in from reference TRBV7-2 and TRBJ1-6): GAGVSQSPSNKVTEKGKDVELRCDPISGHTALYWYRQSLGQGLEFLIYFQGNSAPDKSGLPSDRFSAERTGGSVSTLTIQRTQQEDSAVYLCASSSRQGIPLHFGNGTRLTVT.

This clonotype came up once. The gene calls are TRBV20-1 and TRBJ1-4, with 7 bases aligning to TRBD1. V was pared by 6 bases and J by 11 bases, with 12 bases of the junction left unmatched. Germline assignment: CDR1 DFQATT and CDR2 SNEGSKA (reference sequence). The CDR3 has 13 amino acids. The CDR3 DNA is TGCAGTGCCGGGGACAGCGCACCGGGGAAACTGTTTTTT. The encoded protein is CSAGDSAPGKLFF.

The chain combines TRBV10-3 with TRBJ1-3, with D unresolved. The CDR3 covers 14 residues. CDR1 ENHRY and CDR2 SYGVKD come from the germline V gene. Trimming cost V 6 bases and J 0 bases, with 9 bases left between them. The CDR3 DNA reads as TGTGCCATCAGCGCAGTCAGCTCTGGAAACACCATATATTTT. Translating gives CAISAVSSGNTIYF.

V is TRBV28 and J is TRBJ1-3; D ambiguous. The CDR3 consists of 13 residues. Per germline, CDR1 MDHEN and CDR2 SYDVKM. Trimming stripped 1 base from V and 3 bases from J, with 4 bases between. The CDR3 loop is CASSLSVGNTIYF. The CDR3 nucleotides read TGTGCCAGCAGTTTATCGGTTGGAAACACCATATATTTT.

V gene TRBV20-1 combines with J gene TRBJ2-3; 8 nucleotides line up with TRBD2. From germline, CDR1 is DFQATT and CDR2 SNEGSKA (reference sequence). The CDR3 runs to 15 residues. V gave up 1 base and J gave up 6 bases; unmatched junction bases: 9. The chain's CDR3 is CSARVRAGVRDTQYF. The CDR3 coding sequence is TGCAGTGCTAGAGTTAGAGCGGGAGTGCGGGATACGCAGTATTTT.

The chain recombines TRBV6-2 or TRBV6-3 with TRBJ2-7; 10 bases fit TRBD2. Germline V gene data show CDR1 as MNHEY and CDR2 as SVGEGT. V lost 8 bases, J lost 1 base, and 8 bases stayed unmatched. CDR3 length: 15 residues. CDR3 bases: TGTGCCAGCCAGATGGTAGCGGGGGGATCCTACGAGCAGTACTTC. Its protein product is CASQMVAGGSYEQYF.

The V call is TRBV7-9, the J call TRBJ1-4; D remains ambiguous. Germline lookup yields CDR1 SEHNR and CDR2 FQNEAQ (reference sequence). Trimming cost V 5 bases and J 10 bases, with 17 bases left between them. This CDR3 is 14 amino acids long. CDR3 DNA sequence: TGTGCCAGCAGCCGACCGGCCACCGAGGGAAAACTGTTTTTT. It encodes CASSRPATEGKLFF.

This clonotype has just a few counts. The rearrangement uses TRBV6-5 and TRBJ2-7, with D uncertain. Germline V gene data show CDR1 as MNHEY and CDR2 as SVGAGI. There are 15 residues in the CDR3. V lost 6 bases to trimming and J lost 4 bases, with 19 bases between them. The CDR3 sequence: CASRHSDAVGYEQYF. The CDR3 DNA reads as TGTGCCAGCAGACACTCGGACGCAGTAGGTTACGAGCAGTACTTC.

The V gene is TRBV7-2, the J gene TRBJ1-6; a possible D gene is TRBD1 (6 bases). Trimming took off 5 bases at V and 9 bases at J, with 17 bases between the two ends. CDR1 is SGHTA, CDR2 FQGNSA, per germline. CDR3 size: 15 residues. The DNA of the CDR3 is TGTGCCAGCAGCCCCCAACAGGGCCGTGGTTCACCCCTCCACTTT. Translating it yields CASSPQQGRGSPLHF.

The DNA for the CDR3 is TGTGCCAGCAGAAGACAGGGCCCTGATGGCTACACCTTC. Translated, it gives CASRRQGPDGYTF. The chain couples TRBV28 to TRBJ1-2; 7 bases match TRBD1. The germline CDR1 and CDR2 sequences are MDHEN and SYDVKM. After removal of 6 bases from V and 6 bases from J, the junction contained 7 bases not matched to a gene. The CDR3 has 13 amino acids.

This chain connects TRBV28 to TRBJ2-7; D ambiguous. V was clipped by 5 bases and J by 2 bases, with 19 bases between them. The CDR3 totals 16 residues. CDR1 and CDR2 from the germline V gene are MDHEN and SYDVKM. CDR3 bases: TGTGCCAGCAGTCCTACCCTAAATCTTAATACCTACGAGCAGTACTTC. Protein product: CASSPTLNLNTYEQYF.

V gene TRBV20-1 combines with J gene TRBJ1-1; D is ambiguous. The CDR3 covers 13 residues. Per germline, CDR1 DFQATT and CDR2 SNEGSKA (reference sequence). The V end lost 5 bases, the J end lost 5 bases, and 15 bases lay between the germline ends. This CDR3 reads CSAGRVLGTEAFF. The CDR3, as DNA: TGCAGTGCTGGTCGGGTTTTGGGGACTGAAGCTTTCTTT.

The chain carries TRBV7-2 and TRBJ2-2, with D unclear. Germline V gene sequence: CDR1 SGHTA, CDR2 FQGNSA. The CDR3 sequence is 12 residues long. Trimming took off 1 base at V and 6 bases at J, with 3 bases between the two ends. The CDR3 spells CASSLVPGELFF. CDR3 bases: TGTGCCAGCAGCTTAGTTCCCGGGGAGCTGTTTTTT.

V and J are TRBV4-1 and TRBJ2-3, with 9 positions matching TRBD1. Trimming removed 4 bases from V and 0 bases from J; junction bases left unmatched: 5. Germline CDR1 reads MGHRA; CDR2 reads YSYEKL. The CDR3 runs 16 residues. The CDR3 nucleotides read TGCGCCAGCAGCCCCTTCGGACAGGGGAGCACAGATACGCAGTATTTT. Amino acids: CASSPFGQGSTDTQYF.

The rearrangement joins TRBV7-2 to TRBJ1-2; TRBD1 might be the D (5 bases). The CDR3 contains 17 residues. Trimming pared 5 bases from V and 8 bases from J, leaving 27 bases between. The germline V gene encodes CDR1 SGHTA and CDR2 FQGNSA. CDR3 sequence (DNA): TGTGCCAGCAGCACCTTGTCCTTCCGCGGGACCGGTGGAGGCTACACCTTC. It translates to CASSTLSFRGTGGGYTF.

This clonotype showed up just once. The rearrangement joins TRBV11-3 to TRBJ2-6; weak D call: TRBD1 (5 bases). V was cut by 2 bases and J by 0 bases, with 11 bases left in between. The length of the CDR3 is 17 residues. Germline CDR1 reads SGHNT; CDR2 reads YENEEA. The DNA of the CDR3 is TGTGCCAGCAGCTTAATTGTACAGGACTCTGGGGCCAACGTCCTGACTTTC. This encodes CASSLIVQDSGANVLTF.

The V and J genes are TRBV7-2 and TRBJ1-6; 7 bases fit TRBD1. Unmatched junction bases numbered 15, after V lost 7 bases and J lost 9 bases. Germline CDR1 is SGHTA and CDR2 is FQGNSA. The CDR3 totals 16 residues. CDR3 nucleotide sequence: TGTGCCAGCAACGGTCCCACGACAGGGATGGGTTCACCCCTCCACTTT. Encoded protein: CASNGPTTGMGSPLHF.

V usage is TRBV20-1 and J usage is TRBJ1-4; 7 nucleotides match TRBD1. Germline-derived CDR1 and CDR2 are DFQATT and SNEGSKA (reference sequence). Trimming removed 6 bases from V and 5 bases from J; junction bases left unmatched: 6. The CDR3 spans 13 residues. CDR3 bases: TGCAGTGCACCGACAGGGTACAATGAAAAACTGTTTTTT. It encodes CSAPTGYNEKLFF.

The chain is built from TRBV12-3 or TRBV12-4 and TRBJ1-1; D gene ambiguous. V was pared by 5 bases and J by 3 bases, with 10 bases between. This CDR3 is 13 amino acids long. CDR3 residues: CASSLLRDTEAFF. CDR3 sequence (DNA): TGTGCCAGCAGTCTGCTCCGGGACACTGAAGCTTTCTTT.

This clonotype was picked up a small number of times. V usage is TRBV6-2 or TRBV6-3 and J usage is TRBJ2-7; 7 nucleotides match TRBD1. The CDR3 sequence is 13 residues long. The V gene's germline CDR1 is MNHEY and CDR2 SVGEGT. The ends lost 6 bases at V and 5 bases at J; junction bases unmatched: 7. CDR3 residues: CASRPHGTDEQYF. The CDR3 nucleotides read TGTGCCAGCAGACCTCATGGGACAGACGAGCAGTACTTC.

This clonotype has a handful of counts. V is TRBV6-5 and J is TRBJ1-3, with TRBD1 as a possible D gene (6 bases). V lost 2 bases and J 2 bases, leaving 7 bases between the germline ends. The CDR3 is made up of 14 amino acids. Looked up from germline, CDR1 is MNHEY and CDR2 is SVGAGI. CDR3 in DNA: TGTGCCAGCAGTTACAGGGGGACTGGAAACACCATATATTTT. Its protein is CASSYRGTGNTIYF.